The table lists the clone carrying this TCR beta chain with a count of one. Germline V gene data show CDR1 as SGHRS and CDR2 as YFSETQ. J was trimmed by 2 bases and V by 0 bases; bases with no gene match: 8. The length of the CDR3 is 19 residues. This sample stems from a study of tissue T cells after allogeneic stem cell transplantation. Repertoires were generated with immunoSEQ multiplex PCR, while TCRdb's copy carries only in-frame clones and drops some. The table records about 2,000 clones, about 60% of them present only once. Adult allogeneic hematopoietic cell transplant recipients with steroid-refractory graft-versus-host disease were prospectively enrolled for research autopsy.

This chain uses TRBV5-1 with TRBJ2-2, with 12 bases aligning to TRBD2. The clonotype was recovered from a male patient over 55 with steroid-refractory graft-versus-host disease after an allogeneic stem cell transplant. A share of the T cells may be of graft donor origin. Sequencing was performed on ileal tissue, taken at autopsy. CDR3 protein: CASSLGLAGARTNTGELFF. Here the CDR3 DNA reads TGCGCCAGCAGCTTGGGACTAGCGGGGGCCAGGACAAACACCGGGGAGCTGTTTTTT.